This entry concerns a single T cell receptor beta chain. Antigen: not known. The repertoire was sequenced with immunoSEQ multiplex PCR; TCRdb's copy has only in-frame clones and lacks some. There are approximately 16,000 clones in the sample; 75% occur only once, and 23% lies in the top ten. CDR1 and CDR2 (germline): GTSNPN, SVGIG (reference sequence). Trimming took off 4 bases at V and 5 bases at J, with 20 bases between the two ends. CDR3 size: 15 residues. Expansion with viral peptide pools was applied to antigen-specific CD4+ T cells by the ViraFEST assay prior to sequencing. Subsequent to less than twelve days of culture, CD4+ T cells were isolated. Participants completed two doses of the BNT162b2 or mRNA-1273 vaccine. The sample belongs to a study of vaccination effects on CD4 cells after COVID-19. Overall study: A median of 72 days separated the second dose and sampling.

Broader study findings: Infection-derived and vaccine-derived clones contracted markedly late after vaccination. Just 1 of 255 vaccine-induced clones in healthy recipients was cross-reactive.

Sample: CD4+ T cells from PBMCs cultured with HCoV-NL63 spike peptides, taken after COVID-19 vaccination. This chain connects TRBV30 to TRBJ2-5; perhaps TRBD2 as D (5 bases). This sequence was found in a human donor who received a COVID-19 vaccine. This CDR3 is CAWTYGSGRGETQYF. In DNA, the CDR3 is TGTGCCTGGACCTACGGTAGTGGAAGAGGGGAGACCCAGTACTTC. The full variable domain, completed using reference TRBV30 and TRBJ2-5, is SQTIHQWPATLVQPVGSPLSLECTVEGTSNPNLYWYRQAAGRGLQLLFYSVGIGQISSEVPQNLSASRPQDRQFILSSKKLLLSDSGFYLCAWTYGSGRGETQYFGPGTRLLVL.